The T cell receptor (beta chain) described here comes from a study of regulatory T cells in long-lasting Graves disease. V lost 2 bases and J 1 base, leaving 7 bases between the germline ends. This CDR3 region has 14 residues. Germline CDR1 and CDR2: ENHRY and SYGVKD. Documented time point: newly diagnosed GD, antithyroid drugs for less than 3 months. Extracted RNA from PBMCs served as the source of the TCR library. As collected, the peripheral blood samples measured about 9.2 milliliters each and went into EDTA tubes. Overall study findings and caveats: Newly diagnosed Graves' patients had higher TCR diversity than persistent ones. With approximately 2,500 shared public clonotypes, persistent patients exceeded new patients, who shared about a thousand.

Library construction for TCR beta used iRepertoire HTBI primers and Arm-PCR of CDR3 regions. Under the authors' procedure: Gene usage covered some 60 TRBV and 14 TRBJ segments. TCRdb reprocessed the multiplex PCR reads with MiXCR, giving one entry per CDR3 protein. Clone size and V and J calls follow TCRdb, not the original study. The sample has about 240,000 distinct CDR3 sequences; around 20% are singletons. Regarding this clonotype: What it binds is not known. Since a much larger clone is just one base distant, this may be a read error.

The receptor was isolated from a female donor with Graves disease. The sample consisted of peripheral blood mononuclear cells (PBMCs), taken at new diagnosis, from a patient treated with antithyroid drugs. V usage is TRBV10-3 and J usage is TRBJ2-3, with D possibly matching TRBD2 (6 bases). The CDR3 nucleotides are TGTGCCATCAGTGAGGGCGGGGGCACAGATACGCAGTATTTT. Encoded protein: CAISEGGGTDTQYF.